These 19 T cell receptor beta chains originate from one sample sequenced in a study of cytomegalovirus exposure and HLA in healthy donors. Researchers ran the PCR with 60 Vbeta and 13 Jbeta primers. TCRdb keeps only in-frame clones here, not all; method: immunoSEQ multiplex PCR. The sample lists around 190,000 clones, roughly 79% occurring once. The sequenced sample consisted of PBMCs. The origin of the receptors is a young woman in good health and CMV-seronegative.

The CDR3 region has the DNA TGTGCCAGCAGCTTAGTCCTCCTCGGGACAGGGGGTAATGGGCAGTACTTC. Protein: CASSLVLLGTGGNGQYF. The V gene is TRBV7-9, the J gene TRBJ2-7; 11 bases align to TRBD1. The ends lost 1 base at V and 9 bases at J; junction bases unmatched: 14. The V gene's germline CDR1 is SEHNR and CDR2 FQNEAQ (reference sequence). The CDR3 runs to 17 residues.

In the case of this clone: An end of the junction does not agree with germline; a read error may underlie this. The rearrangement joins TRBV23-1 to TRBJ1-4; maybe TRBD1 (5 bases). TRBV23-1 is treated as an ORF (open reading frame) with a function not yet certain. The CDR3 extends over 16 amino acids. The CDR3 DNA is TGCGCCAGCAGTCAATCGCCCCCAGGGCTTTTTCGAAAAACTGTTTTT. Protein product: CASSQSPPGLFRKTVF.

V gene TRBV10-1 combines with J gene TRBJ2-1, with 10 bases aligning to TRBD2. The J segment lost 6 bases and the V segment lost 0 bases, leaving 8 bases of the junction unmatched. The CDR3 runs 17 residues. Germline assignment: CDR1 WNHNN and CDR2 SYGVQD (reference sequence). CDR3 in DNA: TGCGCCAGCAGTGAGTCTGCCTTAAGCGGGAGGGCCAATGAGCAGTTCTTC. Its translation: CASSESALSGRANEQFF.

This clone showed up just once. The chain recombines TRBV7-7 with TRBJ2-3, with 10 bases matching TRBD1. Germline V gives CDR1 SSHAT, CDR2 FNYEAQ (reference sequence). The CDR3 contains 18 residues. V was clipped by 4 bases and J by 4 bases; unmatched bases: 14. CDR3: CASSSADPMDRGADTQYF. The CDR3 DNA is TGTGCCAGCAGCTCGGCAGATCCGATGGACAGGGGGGCAGATACGCAGTATTTT.

The chain is built from TRBV6-1 and TRBJ1-5; tentative D call: TRBD1 (6 bases). Germline lookup yields CDR1 MNHNS and CDR2 SASEGT. Deletions cut 6 bases from V and 8 bases from J, with 17 bases between. The CDR3 spans 14 residues. CDR3 sequence (DNA): TGTGCCAGCAGGCTCACAGGGTGGAGTGAGCCCCAGCATTTT. As protein: CASRLTGWSEPQHF.

Comment on this clone: Sequence at one end of the junction differs from germline and may be a read error. Other DNA sequences within the sample encode an identical CDR3. V and J are TRBV7-7 and TRBJ2-1, with 7 bases that match TRBD1. Germline V lookup: CDR1 SSHAT, CDR2 FNYEAQ (reference sequence). The CDR3 has 13 residues. CDR3 loop: CASSLGQNNEQFF. In nucleotides, the CDR3 is TGTGCTAGCAGCTTGGGACAGAACAATGAGCAGTTCTTC. Using reference TRBV7-7 and TRBJ2-1 for the parts outside the CDR3, the full variable domain is GAGVSQSPRYKVTKRGQDVTLRCDPISSHATLYWYQQALGQGPEFLTYFNYEAQPDKSGLPSDRFSAERPEGSISTLTIQRTEQRDSAMYRCASSLGQNNEQFFGPGTRLTVL.

This rearrangement joins TRBV6-5 to TRBJ2-7; 7 bases agree with TRBD2. The V segment lost 2 bases and the J segment 4 bases; nucleotides outside the gene matches: 11. The CDR3 spans 16 residues. The germline CDR1 and CDR2 sequences are MNHEY and SVGAGI. In DNA form, the CDR3 reads TGTGCCAGCAGTTACGGCCTAGCGGTGACTGGGTACGAGCAGTACTTC. This translates into CASSYGLAVTGYEQYF.

J is TRBJ2-3 and V is TRBV2; 8 positions agree with TRBD2. CDR1 is SNHLY and CDR2 is FYNNEI in the germline V gene. Trimming took 3 bases from V and 0 from J; bases not matched to a gene: 2. The CDR3 totals 15 residues. The CDR3 reads CASSEASGSTDTQYF. The DNA for the CDR3 is TGTGCCAGCAGTGAGGCTAGCGGGAGCACAGATACGCAGTATTTT.

The genes are TRBV10-3 and TRBJ2-1, with D perhaps matching TRBD1 (5 bases). The CDR3 extends over 17 amino acids. The V end lost 3 bases, the J end lost 6 bases, and 21 bases lay between the germline ends. Germline V gene data show CDR1 as ENHRY and CDR2 as SYGVKD. The CDR3 is CAISDLKTDNVPNEQFF. The CDR3 region has the DNA TGTGCCATCAGTGACCTCAAGACAGATAATGTTCCCAATGAGCAGTTCTTC.

V usage is TRBV6-5 and J usage is TRBJ1-2, with 8 bases matching TRBD1. J was trimmed by 4 bases and V by 5 bases; bases with no gene match: 3. Germline lookup yields CDR1 MNHEY and CDR2 SVGAGI. CDR3 length: 13 amino acids. This CDR3 reads CASSRTGSYGYTF. In nucleotides, the CDR3 is TGTGCCAGCAGTCGGACAGGGAGCTATGGCTACACCTTC.

V is TRBV4-1 and J is TRBJ2-7; TRBD2 matches 13 bases. The V segment lost 1 base and the J segment 4 bases; nucleotides outside the gene matches: 4. Germline V gene lookup returns CDR1 MGHRA and CDR2 YSYEKL. This CDR3 region has 16 residues. The CDR3 DNA follows: TGCGCCAGCAGCCAAGCGACTAGCGGGAGGTCGTACGAGCAGTACTTC. Translated: CASSQATSGRSYEQYF.

This clone was observed a handful of times. The chain joins TRBV6-5 to TRBJ2-5; weak D call: TRBD1 (6 bases). V shed 7 bases and J shed 3 bases, with 15 bases lying between them. The CDR3 is 14 residues long. CDR1 is MNHEY, CDR2 SVGAGI, per germline. CDR3 region: CASTANEGEETQYF. CDR3 nucleotides: TGTGCCAGCACCGCAAACGAGGGGGAAGAGACCCAGTACTTC.

The rearrangement joins TRBV27 to TRBJ1-2; D might be TRBD1 (5 bases). V was shortened by 5 bases and J by 6 bases, with 19 bases between the two germline ends. The CDR3 loop spans 15 amino acids. From germline, CDR1 is MNHEY and CDR2 SMNVEV (reference sequence). The CDR3 region has the DNA TGTGCCAGCAGTCACACCAGGGATCTGGTTGATGGCTACACCTTC. Amino acid sequence: CASSHTRDLVDGYTF.

The gene calls are TRBV7-9 and TRBJ2-1; 10 bases align to TRBD2. CDR3 length equals 16 residues. In germline, CDR1 is SEHNR, CDR2 FQNEAQ (reference sequence). V lost 5 bases and J lost 7; bases outside the gene matches: 11. For the CDR3, the DNA is TGTGCCAGCAGCGCCCCACTAGCGGGACTACGTAATGAGCAGTTCTTC. Protein sequence: CASSAPLAGLRNEQFF.

This clone occurred once. The CDR3 nucleotides are TGTGCCAGCAAAGGCGGGAGCTCCTACGAGCAGTACTTC. Amino acids: CASKGGSSYEQYF. The chain couples TRBV27 to TRBJ2-7, with TRBD2 matching 7 bases. Germline CDR1 reads MNHEY; CDR2 reads SMNVEV (reference sequence). This CDR3 has 13 residues. V shed 7 bases and J 0 bases; nucleotides not matched to a gene: 3.

This sequence joins TRBV10-3 and TRBJ1-1; tentative D call: TRBD1 (5 bases). Between the trimmed V and J ends, which lost 3 bases and 3 bases, there was a span of 8 bases. Germline CDR1 reads ENHRY; CDR2 reads SYGVKD. The CDR3 has 13 amino acids. CDR3 amino acids: CAISDGGDTEAFF. CDR3 bases: TGTGCCATCAGTGATGGGGGGGACACTGAAGCTTTCTTT.

The chain links TRBV7-2 to TRBJ2-2; 10 positions match TRBD2. The CDR3 has 15 amino acids. Germline CDR1 and CDR2: SGHTA and FQGNSA. J lost 7 bases, V lost 4 bases, and 6 bases had no gene match. CDR3 protein: CASSWGLASVGELFF. CDR3 sequence (DNA): TGTGCCAGCAGCTGGGGACTAGCGAGCGTCGGGGAGCTGTTTTTT.

V usage is TRBV2 and J usage is TRBJ1-1; D gene unclear. The CDR3 consists of 12 residues. Germline CDR1 is SNHLY and CDR2 is FYNNEI. The ends were cut back, 6 bases at V and 1 base at J, with 6 bases in the middle. The CDR3 protein is CASSTGNTEAFF. The CDR3 DNA is TGTGCCAGCAGCACGGGGAACACTGAAGCTTTCTTT. The full variable domain, rest sourced from reference TRBV2 and TRBJ1-1, is EPEVTQTPSHQVTQMGQEVILRCVPISNHLYFYWYRQILGQKVEFLVSFYNNEISEKSEIFDDQFSVERPDGSNFTLKIRSTKLEDSAMYFCASSTGNTEAFFGQGTRLTVV.

J is TRBJ2-7 and V is TRBV6-1; TRBD2 is a possible D gene (6 bases). CDR3 length: 14 amino acids. The ends were cut back, 0 bases at V and 5 bases at J, with 11 bases in the middle. Germline V lookup: CDR1 MNHNS, CDR2 SASEGT. DNA for the CDR3: TGTGCCAGCAGTGAAGCCGGGACTGAGAACGAGCAGTACTTC. The encoded protein is CASSEAGTENEQYF.